This record concerns one TCR beta chain sequence. The data derive from a study of blood T cell repertoires in COVID-19. On the study more broadly: T cells, B-cell-depleted T cells, or PBMCs supplied cDNA or gDNA.

Those who participated ranged in age from about 18 to 95 years and resided in some 24 US areas. The assay was immunoSEQ multiplex PCR, and TCRdb's table has in-frame clones only and misses some. This sample carries some 150,000 clones, roughly 87% of them seen once, and the ten largest clones take less than 1.5%. The ends were cut back, 4 bases at V and 7 bases at J, with 7 bases in the middle. Germline V gene data show CDR1 as MNHEY and CDR2 as SVGEGT. This CDR3 region has 11 residues. Material for sequencing was PBMCs or T cells enriched from blood (not recorded which). The sequence came from a human donor with acute COVID-19. The donor label of this sample is uncertain. V and J are TRBV6-2 or TRBV6-3 and TRBJ1-1; unclear D gene. The CDR3 loop reads CASSFGLEAFF. CDR3 DNA sequence: TGTGCCAGCAGTTTCGGACTTGAAGCTTTCTTT.